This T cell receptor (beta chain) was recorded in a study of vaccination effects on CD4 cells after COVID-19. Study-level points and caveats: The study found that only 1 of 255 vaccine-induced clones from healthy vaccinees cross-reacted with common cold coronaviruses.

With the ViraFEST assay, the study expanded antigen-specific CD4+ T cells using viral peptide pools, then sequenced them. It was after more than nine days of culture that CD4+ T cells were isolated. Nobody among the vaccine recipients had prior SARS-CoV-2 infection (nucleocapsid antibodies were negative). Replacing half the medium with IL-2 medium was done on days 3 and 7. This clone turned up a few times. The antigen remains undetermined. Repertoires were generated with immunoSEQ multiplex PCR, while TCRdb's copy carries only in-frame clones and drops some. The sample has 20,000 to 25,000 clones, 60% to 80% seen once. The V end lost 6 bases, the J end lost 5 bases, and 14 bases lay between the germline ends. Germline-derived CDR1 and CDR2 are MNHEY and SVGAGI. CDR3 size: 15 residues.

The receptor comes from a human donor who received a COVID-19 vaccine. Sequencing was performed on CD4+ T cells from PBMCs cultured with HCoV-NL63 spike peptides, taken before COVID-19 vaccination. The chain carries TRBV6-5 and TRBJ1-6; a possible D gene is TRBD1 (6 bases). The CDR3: CASSPFQGHNSPLHF. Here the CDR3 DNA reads TGTGCCAGCAGCCCCTTTCAGGGGCATAATTCACCCCTCCACTTT.